The clone carrying this T cell receptor beta chain has only one observation. Source study methods: Amplification from reference gene primers served as the basis for estimated nucleated cell counts. Method: immunoSEQ multiplex PCR; TCRdb's copy keeps in-frame clones and lacks some. From that table come the V and J calls and clone size; the DNA was used to work out D and trimming. The table lists about 160,000 clones, around four fifths of them singletons. Donors of Cohort 3 who recovered were those that had two negative PCRs, clearance, or symptom resolution. The CDR3 consists of 16 residues. V was pared by 2 bases and J by 0 bases, with 4 bases of the junction left unmatched. CDR1 and CDR2 from the germline V gene are MNHEY and SVGEGT. These data are taken from a study of blood T cell repertoires in COVID-19. Study summary: PBMCs, B-cell-depleted T cells, or T cells were the source of the cDNA or gDNA that made up the material.

The source is a woman between 50 and 59 years old who had recovered from COVID-19. The rearrangement links TRBV6-2 or TRBV6-3 to TRBJ1-5, with 7 bases identical to TRBD1. The sample was PBMCs or T cells enriched from blood (not recorded which). The CDR3 reads CASSYRTGPSNQPQHF. The CDR3 DNA reads TGTGCCAGCAGTTACCGGACAGGACCTAGCAATCAGCCCCAGCATTTT.